This is a list of T cell receptor beta chains from one sample in a study of blood T cell repertoires in COVID-19. This table comes from immunoSEQ multiplex PCR, and its TCRdb copy is limited to in-frame clones, with some not included. The sample lists 250,000 to 300,000 clones, under 95% occurring once. Specimen: PBMCs or T cells enriched from blood (not recorded which). These receptors were taken from a middle-aged woman with acute COVID-19. Both conserved end residues are part of each CDR3. Fields, in order: J gene, V gene, clone size, D gene, CDR3 DNA, CDR3 protein. The D gene is left open where the match is weak. Expanded clones get a size class; other rows say once, few or many, or leave the size out.

J: TRBJ2-3; V: TRBV29-1; size: -; D: -; DNA: TGCAGCGTTGTCAACAGGGTAGCGCAGTATTTT; CDR3: CSVVNRVAQYF
J: TRBJ2-1; V: TRBV7-2; size: -; D: TRBD2; DNA: TGTGCCAGCAGCTTAGCGGTGGGACTAGCGGGGGGTGAGCAGTTCTTC; CDR3: CASSLAVGLAGGEQFF
J: TRBJ2-3; V: TRBV4-1; size: -; D: TRBD2; DNA: TGCGCCAGCAGCCAGGTAGCGGGAAGTAGCACAGATACGCAGTATTTT; CDR3: CASSQVAGSSTDTQYF
J: TRBJ2-2; V: TRBV19; size: -; D: -; DNA: TGTGCCAGTAGTATAGGAGCATCCGGGGAGCTGTTTTTT; CDR3: CASSIGASGELFF
J: TRBJ2-1; V: TRBV7-9; size: -; D: -; DNA: TGTGCCAGCAGCCCCCCCGTCTACAATGAGCAGTTCTTC; CDR3: CASSPPVYNEQFF
J: TRBJ2-7; V: TRBV23-1; size: -; D: -; DNA: TGCGCCAGCAGTCAAAGACAACGGGAGCAGTACTTC; CDR3: CASSQRQREQYF
J: TRBJ2-5; V: TRBV3-1/TRBV3-2; size: -; D: TRBD2; DNA: TGTGCCAGCAGCCAGAGTCTAGCGGGGGGTGAGACCCAGTACTTC; CDR3: CASSQSLAGGETQYF
J: TRBJ2-7; V: TRBV2; size: -; D: TRBD2; DNA: TGTGCCAGCAGTGAGGGACTAGCGGGGCGCGAGCAGTACTTC; CDR3: CASSEGLAGREQYF
J: TRBJ2-5; V: TRBV11-2; size: -; D: -; DNA: TGTGCCAGCAGCTTAGGGAGACAGGGAGGACGGGAGACCCAGTACTTC; CDR3: CASSLGRQGGRETQYF
J: TRBJ2-3; V: TRBV6-1; size: once; D: -; DNA: TGTGCCAGCAGTGAAGCGCGGTCGGATACGCAGTATTTT; CDR3: CASSEARSDTQYF
J: TRBJ2-3; V: TRBV10-3; size: -; D: TRBD2; DNA: TGTGCCATCAGCGTAACTAGCGGGAGTGTATATACGCAGTATTTT; CDR3: CAISVTSGSVYTQYF
J: TRBJ1-1; V: TRBV18; size: -; D: TRBD1; DNA: TGTGCCAGCTTAGAGGGGGCGCTTGGCACTGAAGCTTTCTTT; CDR3: CASLEGALGTEAFF
J: TRBJ1-1; V: TRBV14; size: -; D: -; DNA: TGTGCCAGCAGCCAAGTCACGGGAATTATGAACACTGAAGCTTTCTTT; CDR3: CASSQVTGIMNTEAFF
J: TRBJ1-5; V: TRBV4-1; size: few; D: -; DNA: TGCGCCAGCAGCCAAAGGGAGGGGGATCAGCCCCAGCATTTT; CDR3: CASSQREGDQPQHF
J: TRBJ2-5; V: TRBV2; size: -; D: TRBD1; DNA: TGTGCCACCCAGGGGGCGGGCTCGGGATCGCGGGAGACCCAGTACTTC; CDR3: CATQGAGSGSRETQYF
J: TRBJ2-1; V: TRBV5-1; size: -; D: TRBD2; DNA: TGCGCCAGCAGCTCCGGGACTAGCGGGAGTACGGGCTACAATGAGCAGTTCTTC; CDR3: CASSSGTSGSTGYNEQFF
J: TRBJ1-3; V: TRBV12-3/TRBV12-4; size: -; D: TRBD1; DNA: TGTGCCAGCTGGACCGGGACAGAAATATATTTT; CDR3: CASWTGTEIYF
J: TRBJ1-3; V: TRBV18; size: -; D: TRBD1; DNA: TGTGCCAGCTCGTCAAAACACCGGGACAGTGTGAGAAACACCATATATTTT; CDR3: CASSSKHRDSVRNTIYF
J: TRBJ1-2; V: TRBV19; size: few; D: TRBD1; DNA: TGTGCCAGTAGTACGGGACAGTCTCGCCAGGGCTATGGCTACACCTTC; CDR3: CASSTGQSRQGYGYTF
J: TRBJ1-2; V: TRBV7-2; size: once; D: TRBD1; DNA: TGTGCCAGCAGCTTAGAGTTAGGGGGCGGCTATGGCTACACCTTC; CDR3: CASSLELGGGYGYTF
J: TRBJ2-1; V: TRBV9; size: once; D: -; DNA: TGTGCCAGCAGCGGGTCTTGGGGCATCCACAATGAGCAGTTCTTC; CDR3: CASSGSWGIHNEQFF
J: TRBJ1-2; V: TRBV12-5; size: -; D: -; DNA: TGTGCTAGTGCTTCGACTTTGGGAGGGGACAACTATGGCTACACCTTC; CDR3: CASASTLGGDNYGYTF
J: TRBJ2-7; V: TRBV4-3; size: -; D: TRBD2; DNA: TGCGCCAGCAGCCAAGCGACTAGCGGCTACGAGCAGTACTTC; CDR3: CASSQATSGYEQYF
J: TRBJ1-6; V: TRBV6-1; size: once; D: -; DNA: TGTGCCAGCAGTGAAGACCCGGGGGAGAATTCACCCCTCCACTTT; CDR3: CASSEDPGENSPLHF
J: TRBJ2-7; V: TRBV28; size: -; D: TRBD1; DNA: TGTGCCAGCAGTCTAGGACAGGGGGCTAGCGAGCAGTACTTC; CDR3: CASSLGQGASEQYF
J: TRBJ2-1; V: TRBV27; size: -; D: -; DNA: TGTGCCAGCAGGGTTAGCTCCTACAATGAGCAGTTCTTC; CDR3: CASRVSSYNEQFF
J: TRBJ1-5; V: TRBV11-2; size: once; D: -; DNA: TGTGCCAGCAGCTGGGGAGGGAATCAGCCCCAGCATTTT; CDR3: CASSWGGNQPQHF
J: TRBJ1-2; V: TRBV28; size: -; D: TRBD1; DNA: TGTGCCAGCAGGAGGCCGGGACAGGCTAACTATGGCTACACCTTC; CDR3: CASRRPGQANYGYTF
J: TRBJ2-3; V: TRBV19; size: -; D: TRBD2; DNA: TGTGCCAGTAGTCCAAGCGGGGGGCTGGATACGCAGTATTTT; CDR3: CASSPSGGLDTQYF
J: TRBJ1-6; V: TRBV7-6; size: -; D: TRBD1; DNA: TGTGCCAGCAGCTTACAGGGGGCTGACAATTCACCCCTCCACTTT; CDR3: CASSLQGADNSPLHF
J: TRBJ1-6; V: TRBV10-3; size: once; D: TRBD1; DNA: TGTGCCATCAGGGCCGGGACAGCAAATTCACCCCTCCACTTT; CDR3: CAIRAGTANSPLHF
J: TRBJ2-2; V: TRBV7-6; size: -; D: -; DNA: TGTGCCAGCAGCTTAGCGGGCGGGGACACCGGGGAGCTGTTTTTT; CDR3: CASSLAGGDTGELFF
J: TRBJ2-2; V: TRBV6-6; size: few; D: -; DNA: TGTGCCAGCAGTCTCCCGGGGAGCGGGGTCAGGGGCGGGGAGCTGTTTTTT; CDR3: CASSLPGSGVRGGELFF
J: TRBJ1-2; V: TRBV5-8; size: -; D: -; DNA: TGTGCCAGCAGCTTGACAGGGTCTAACTATGGCTACACCTTC; CDR3: CASSLTGSNYGYTF
J: TRBJ1-2; V: TRBV27; size: once; D: -; DNA: TGTGCCAGCAGTTCCCCCTCTGACGGAGTCTATGGCTACACCTTC; CDR3: CASSSPSDGVYGYTF
J: TRBJ1-1; V: TRBV20-1; size: -; D: -; DNA: TGCAGTGCCGGGAGGAACACTGAAGCTTTCTTT; CDR3: CSAGRNTEAFF
J: TRBJ2-1; V: TRBV14; size: -; D: -; DNA: TGTGCCAGCGACACTGGCAGGGGGGTGCGCAATGAGCAGTTCTTC; CDR3: CASDTGRGVRNEQFF
J: TRBJ2-5; V: TRBV11-3; size: -; D: TRBD1; DNA: TGTGCCAGCAGCTTAGACGACAGGGGGCAAGAGACCCAGTACTTC; CDR3: CASSLDDRGQETQYF
J: TRBJ2-2; V: TRBV18; size: -; D: -; DNA: TGTGCCAGCTCACGTACACGGAACACCGGGGAGCTGTTTTTT; CDR3: CASSRTRNTGELFF
J: TRBJ1-1; V: TRBV28; size: -; D: TRBD1; DNA: TGTGCCAGCAGCTCAGGGGGCGCGGAACGGACTGAAGCTTTCTTT; CDR3: CASSSGGAERTEAFF